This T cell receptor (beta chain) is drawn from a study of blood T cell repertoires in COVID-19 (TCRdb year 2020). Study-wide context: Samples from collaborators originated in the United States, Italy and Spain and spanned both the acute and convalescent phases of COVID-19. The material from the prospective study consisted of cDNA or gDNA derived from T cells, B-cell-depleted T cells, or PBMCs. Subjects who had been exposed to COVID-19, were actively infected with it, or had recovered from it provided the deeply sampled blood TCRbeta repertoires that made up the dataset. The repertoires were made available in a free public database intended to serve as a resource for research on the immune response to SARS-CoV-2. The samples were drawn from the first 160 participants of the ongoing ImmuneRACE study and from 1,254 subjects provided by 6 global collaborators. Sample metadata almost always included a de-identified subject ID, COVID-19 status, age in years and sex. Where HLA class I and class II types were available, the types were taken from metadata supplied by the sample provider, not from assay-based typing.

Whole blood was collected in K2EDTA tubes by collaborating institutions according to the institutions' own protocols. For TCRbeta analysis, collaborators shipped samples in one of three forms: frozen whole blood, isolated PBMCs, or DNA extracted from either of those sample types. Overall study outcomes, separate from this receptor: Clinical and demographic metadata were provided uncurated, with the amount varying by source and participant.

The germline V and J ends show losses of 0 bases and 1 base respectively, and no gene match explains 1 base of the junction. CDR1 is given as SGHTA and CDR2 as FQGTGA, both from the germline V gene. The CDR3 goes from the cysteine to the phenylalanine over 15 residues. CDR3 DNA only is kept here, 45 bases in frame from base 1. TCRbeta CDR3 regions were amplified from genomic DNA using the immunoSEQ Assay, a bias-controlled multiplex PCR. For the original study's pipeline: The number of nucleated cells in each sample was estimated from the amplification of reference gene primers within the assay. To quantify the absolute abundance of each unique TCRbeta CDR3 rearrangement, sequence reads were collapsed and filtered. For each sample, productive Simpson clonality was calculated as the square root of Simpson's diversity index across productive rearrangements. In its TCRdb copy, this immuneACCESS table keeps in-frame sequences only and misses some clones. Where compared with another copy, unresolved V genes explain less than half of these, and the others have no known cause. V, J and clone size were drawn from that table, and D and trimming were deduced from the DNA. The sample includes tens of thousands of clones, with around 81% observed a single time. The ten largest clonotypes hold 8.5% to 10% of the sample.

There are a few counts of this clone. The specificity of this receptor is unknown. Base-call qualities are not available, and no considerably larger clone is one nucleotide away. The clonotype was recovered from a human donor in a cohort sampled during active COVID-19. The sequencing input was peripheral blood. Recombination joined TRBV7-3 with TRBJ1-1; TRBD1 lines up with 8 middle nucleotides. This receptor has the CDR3 CASSLTGTGNTEAFF. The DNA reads TGTGCCAGCAGCTTAACCGGGACAGGGAACACTGAAGCTTTCTTT.